This note documents a single T cell receptor beta chain sequence. Profiling relied on immunoSEQ multiplex PCR, and the TCRdb table lists in-frame clones only, not all of them. The sample lists 70,000 to 95,000 clones; 90% were seen once. The CDR3 contains 14 residues. CDR1 and CDR2 (germline): MRHNA, SNTAGT. Trimming at V came to 2 bases and at J to 4 bases, leaving 4 bases not matched to a gene. These data are taken from a study of OX40 agonist ivuxolimab in advanced cancers. The TCR comes from an adult with an advanced solid tumor such as melanoma, head and neck, liver or kidney cancer. The J gene is TRBJ1-1, the V gene TRBV6-4, with 7 nucleotides matching TRBD1. This specimen consisted of CD4+ or CD8+ T cells sorted from blood, obtained in a trial of the OX40 agonist ivuxolimab. CDR3 in DNA: TGTGCCAGCAGTGACACCGACAGGGCCACTGAAGCTTTCTTT. Translating gives CASSDTDRATEAFF.